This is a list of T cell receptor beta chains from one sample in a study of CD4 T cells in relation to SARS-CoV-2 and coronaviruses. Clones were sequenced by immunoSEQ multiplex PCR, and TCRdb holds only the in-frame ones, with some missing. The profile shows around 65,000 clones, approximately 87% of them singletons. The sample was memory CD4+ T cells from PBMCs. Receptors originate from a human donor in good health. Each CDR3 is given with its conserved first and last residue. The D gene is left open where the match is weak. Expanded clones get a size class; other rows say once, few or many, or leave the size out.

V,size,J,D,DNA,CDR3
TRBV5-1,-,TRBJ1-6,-,TGCGCCAGCAGCTCCCTCGACCGCTCTGGTTCACCCCTCCACTTT,CASSSLDRSGSPLHF
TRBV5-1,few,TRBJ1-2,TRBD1,TGCGCCAGCAGCCCCATCGGGACAGGCTATGGCTACACCTTC,CASSPIGTGYGYTF
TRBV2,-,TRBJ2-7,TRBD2,TGTGCCAGCAGTGATGAGCTAGCGGGGGGTTGTTACTTC,CASSDELAGGCYF
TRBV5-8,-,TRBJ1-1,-,TGTGCCAGCAGCTTGATCGGTCAGCAGAACACTGAAGCTTTCTTT,CASSLIGQQNTEAFF
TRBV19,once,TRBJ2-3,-,TGTGCCAGTAGTATAAACGCAGGGTATAGTTCGCAGTATTTT,CASSINAGYSSQYF
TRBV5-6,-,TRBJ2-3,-,TGTGCCAGCAGCTTGGAAGGGGCCCGGAAGGCAGATACGCAGTATTTT,CASSLEGARKADTQYF
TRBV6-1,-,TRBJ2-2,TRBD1,TGTGCCAGCAGTTCCGGGACAGGGAACACCGGGGAGCTGTTTTTT,CASSSGTGNTGELFF
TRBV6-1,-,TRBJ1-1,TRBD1,TGTGCCAGCAGGCACAGGGGGCTGAACACTGAAGCTTTCTTT,CASRHRGLNTEAFF
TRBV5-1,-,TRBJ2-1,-,TGCGCCAGCAGCTTGCAGGGAATGAGGGACAATGAGCAGTTCTTC,CASSLQGMRDNEQFF
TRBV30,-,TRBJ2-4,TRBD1,TGTGCCTGGAGTGTACATCCGGTGGGACAGGGCGTCGTTCAGTACTTC,CAWSVHPVGQGVVQYF
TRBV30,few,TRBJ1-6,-,TGTGCCTGGAGTGTAGGCGGGCCTGAGAATTCACCCCTCCACTTT,CAWSVGGPENSPLHF
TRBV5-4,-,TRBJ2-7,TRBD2,TGTGCCAGCAGCCCAGGACTAGCACCCTCCTACGAGCAGTACTTC,CASSPGLAPSYEQYF
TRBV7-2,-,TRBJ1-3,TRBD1,TGTGCCAGCAGCATGAGACAGGGTGGAAACACCATATATTTT,CASSMRQGGNTIYF
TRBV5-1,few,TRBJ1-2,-,TGCGCCAGCAGCGTGATCACAGGTACCGCGGACTACACCTTC,CASSVITGTADYTF
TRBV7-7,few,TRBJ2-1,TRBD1,TGTGCCAGCAGCCGCGACAGGGGGCCGGTGAATGAGCAGTTCTTC,CASSRDRGPVNEQFF
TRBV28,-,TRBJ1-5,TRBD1,TGTGCCAGCAGGGACCGGGACAGGGGGTATAGCAATCAGCCCCAGCATTTT,CASRDRDRGYSNQPQHF
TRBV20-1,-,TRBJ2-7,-,TGCAGTGCTAGAGGGACCTACGAGCAGTACTTC,CSARGTYEQYF
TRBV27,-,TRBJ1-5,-,TGTGCCAGCAGTCTGTACAGTGGACAAGTGAATCAGCCCCAGCATTTT,CASSLYSGQVNQPQHF
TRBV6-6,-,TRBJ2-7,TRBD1,TGTGCCAGCAGTTACCCTAGGACAGGGGGCGACGAGCAGTACTTC,CASSYPRTGGDEQYF
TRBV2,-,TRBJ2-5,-,TGTGCCAGCGGTACCGGGGGACTTGAGACCCAGTACTTC,CASGTGGLETQYF
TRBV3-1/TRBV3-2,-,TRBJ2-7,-,TGTGCCAGCAGCCAAGAGGGTGACGAGCAGTACTTC,CASSQEGDEQYF
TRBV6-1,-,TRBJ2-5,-,TGTGCCAGCAGTGAAGGGCAGCTAGTTATCTCAGAGACCCAGTACTTC,CASSEGQLVISETQYF
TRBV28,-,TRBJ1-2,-,TGTGCCAGCAGCAAACCGGGGCTTCCCTATGGCTACACCTTC,CASSKPGLPYGYTF